These 15 T cell receptor beta chains were sequenced from one sample in a study of blood T cell repertoires in COVID-19. Libraries were prepared by immunoSEQ multiplex PCR; TCRdb keeps only in-frame clonotypes and omits some of them. The data hold 350,000 to 450,000 clones, with over 75% observed a single time. Input material: peripheral blood. The source of these receptors is a woman aged 40-49 years with COVID-19, enrolled during active disease.

J is TRBJ1-1 and V is TRBV5-1; D is ambiguous. Germline CDR1 reads SGHRS; CDR2 reads YFSETQ. Trimming left V 0 bases short and J 6 bases short, with 6 bases between. The CDR3 has 12 residues. The CDR3 nucleotides read TGCGCCAGCAGCTTGGCCAAATCTGAAGCTTTCTTT. Its protein is CASSLAKSEAFF.

The rearrangement joins TRBV2 to TRBJ1-2; D perhaps matches TRBD1 (6 bases). Looked up from germline, CDR1 is SNHLY and CDR2 is FYNNEI. Trimming cost V 1 base and J 7 bases, with 13 bases left between them. The CDR3 has 14 residues. The CDR3 protein is CASSEVRGSIGYTF. DNA of the CDR3: TGTGCCAGCAGTGAAGTCAGGGGATCGATTGGCTACACCTTC.

V is TRBV2 and J is TRBJ1-2; 7 bases fit TRBD1. V gave up 8 bases and J gave up 4 bases; unmatched junction bases: 13. From germline, CDR1 is SNHLY and CDR2 FYNNEI. The CDR3 is 15 amino acids. Here the CDR3 DNA reads TGTGCCAGCCTGCACGGACAGGATATATTCTATGGCTACACCTTC. Protein sequence: CASLHGQDIFYGYTF.

The chain uses TRBV6-6 and TRBJ1-1, with unresolved D. V lost 5 bases to trimming and J lost 2 bases, with 9 bases between them. This CDR3 has 13 residues. Germline V gene data show CDR1 as MNHNY and CDR2 as SVGAGI (reference sequence). CDR3 residues: CASSTEGNTEAFF. Here the CDR3 DNA reads TGTGCCAGCAGTACAGAGGGTAACACTGAAGCTTTCTTT.

The chain employs TRBV18 and TRBJ1-1, with D tentatively TRBD1 (6 bases). V shed 7 bases and J shed 2 bases, with 14 bases lying between them. This CDR3 region has 14 residues. CDR1 and CDR2 (germline): KGHSH, LQKENI. CDR3 bases: TGTGCCAGCTTCTCGGACAGAGGTAACACTGAAGCTTTCTTT. This encodes CASFSDRGNTEAFF.

The chain has TRBV27 and TRBJ1-5; D not certain. The CDR3 runs 15 residues. V lost 6 bases to trimming and J lost 2 bases, with 14 bases between them. From germline, CDR1 is MNHEY and CDR2 SMNVEV (reference sequence). This CDR3 reads CASSQGREGNQPQHF. Here the CDR3 DNA reads TGTGCCAGCAGCCAAGGACGGGAGGGCAATCAGCCCCAGCATTTT.

The chain employs TRBV28 and TRBJ1-2; 9 nucleotides line up with TRBD1. The CDR3 is made up of 13 amino acids. V lost 6 bases to trimming and J lost 8 bases; unmatched junction nucleotides: 7. Germline V CDR1 and CDR2: MDHEN, SYDVKM. The CDR3 reads CASRVGQGLGYTF. The CDR3 DNA reads as TGTGCCAGCAGGGTGGGACAGGGATTAGGCTACACCTTC.

The V call is TRBV28, the J call TRBJ1-1; D perhaps matches TRBD1 (5 bases). V was cut by 6 bases and J by 1 base, with 15 bases left in between. Germline-derived CDR1 and CDR2 are MDHEN and SYDVKM. The CDR3 sequence is 15 residues long. CDR3 coding DNA: TGTGCCAGCAGCTCCCCCGGGGGAGCGAACACTGAAGCTTTCTTT. Translation gives CASSSPGGANTEAFF.

This chain joins TRBV5-1 and TRBJ2-7, with TRBD1 identical over 10 bases. Trimming took 3 bases from V and 2 from J; bases not matched to a gene: 8. The germline gives CDR1 SGHRS, CDR2 YFSETQ. The CDR3 runs to 16 residues. The CDR3 coding sequence is TGCGCCAGCAGCTCCAGTGACAGGGGGCCTACCTACGAGCAGTACTTC. Translating gives CASSSSDRGPTYEQYF.

This chain uses TRBV7-3 with TRBJ2-3; 9 bases align to TRBD1. Trimming took 5 bases from V and 4 from J; bases not matched to a gene: 4. Per germline, CDR1 SGHTA and CDR2 FQGTGA. This CDR3 region has 14 residues. The CDR3 here is CASSETGGPDTQYF. Written as DNA, the CDR3 is TGTGCCAGCAGCGAGACAGGGGGACCAGATACGCAGTATTTT.

This clone was detected once. The rearrangement links TRBV4-3 to TRBJ1-3; D remains ambiguous. The CDR3 is 15 residues long. The germline V and J ends were trimmed by 1 base and 0 bases, with 7 bases remaining between them. The germline V gene encodes CDR1 LGHNA and CDR2 YSLEER. CDR3 in amino acids: CASSQAGDSGNTIYF. The DNA for the CDR3 is TGCGCCAGCAGCCAAGCCGGAGACTCTGGAAACACCATATATTTT.

The rearrangement uses TRBV18 and TRBJ2-1, with 12 bases aligning to TRBD2. Germline V lookup: CDR1 KGHSH, CDR2 LQKENI. This CDR3 contains 16 residues. After removal of 3 bases from V and 7 bases from J, the junction contained 7 bases not matched to a gene. CDR3 in amino acids: CASSPSLAGGRNEQFF. The CDR3 DNA follows: TGTGCCAGCTCACCTTCACTAGCGGGGGGTCGTAATGAGCAGTTCTTC.

The chain has TRBV7-9 and TRBJ1-3; no reliable D call. Trimming removed 5 bases from V and 4 bases from J, with 21 bases in between. This CDR3 has 17 amino acids. CDR1 SEHNR and CDR2 FQNEAQ come from the germline V gene (reference sequence). CDR3 DNA: TGTGCCAGCAGCCCTCTTCTCACAGAGGGCTCCGGAAACACCATATATTTT. This sequence encodes CASSPLLTEGSGNTIYF.

V is TRBV23-1 and J is TRBJ1-2, with a tentative D call TRBD1 (5 bases). TRBV23-1 is treated as an ORF (open reading frame) with a function not yet certain. With 0 bases removed from V and 4 bases from J, the gap between germline ends came to 12 bases. The CDR3 length is 15 residues. The CDR3 sequence is CASSQSDNRIYGYTF. The CDR3 DNA follows: TGCGCCAGCAGTCAATCGGACAACCGGATCTATGGCTACACCTTC.

This clone was seen a handful of times. The CDR3, as DNA: TGCAGCGTTGGTGGTAGCGGGGGTTGGTCCTACGAGCAGTACTTC. Protein product: CSVGGSGGWSYEQYF. The chain couples TRBV29-1 to TRBJ2-7; 9 positions match TRBD2. This CDR3 contains 15 residues. Germline CDR1 SQVTM, CDR2 ANQGSEA. Losses at the gene ends were 4 bases for V and 1 base for J; bases not matched to a gene: 8.